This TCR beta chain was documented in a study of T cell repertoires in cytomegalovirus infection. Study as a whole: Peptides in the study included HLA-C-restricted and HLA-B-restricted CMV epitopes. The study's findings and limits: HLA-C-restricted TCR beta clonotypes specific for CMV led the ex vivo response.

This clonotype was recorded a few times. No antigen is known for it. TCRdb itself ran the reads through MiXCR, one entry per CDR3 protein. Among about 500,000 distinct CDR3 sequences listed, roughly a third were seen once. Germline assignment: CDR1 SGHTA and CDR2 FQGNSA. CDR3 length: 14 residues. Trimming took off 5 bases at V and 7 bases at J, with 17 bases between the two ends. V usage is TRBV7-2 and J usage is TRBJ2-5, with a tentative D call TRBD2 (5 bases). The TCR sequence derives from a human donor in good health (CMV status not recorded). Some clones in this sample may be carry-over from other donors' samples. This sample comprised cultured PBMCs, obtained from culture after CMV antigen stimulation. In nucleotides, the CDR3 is TGTGCCAGCAGCACCAGACGGTGGGGAGCGACCCAGTACTTC. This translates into CASSTRRWGATQYF.